This T cell receptor (beta chain) was obtained from a study of T cell responses to AZD1222 COVID-19 vaccine. General study findings and limits: Repertoires were obtained only post-peak T cell response. Only five to seven individuals given AZD1222 were seropositive at baseline. Possibly, clonal diversity was underestimated; donors were largely white British and included more females.

Profiled with immunoSEQ multiplex PCR; TCRdb holds only in-frame clones, not every one. The profile covers 99,000 or so clones, with more than 75% appearing a single time and around 8.4% taken by the ten largest. A remark on this clone: What it binds is not known.

Germline V CDR1 and CDR2: LGHNA, YSLEER. Trimming took 0 bases from V and 4 from J; bases not matched to a gene: 10. The CDR3 runs 17 residues. This TCR derives from an adult in good health. V and J are TRBV4-3 and TRBJ1-2; 8 bases are a match to TRBD1. Source: peripheral blood, taken on day 0 of AZD1222 vaccination. This CDR3 reads CASSQDFGTGVSYGYTF. The DNA of the CDR3 is TGCGCCAGCAGCCAAGATTTCGGGACAGGAGTCAGCTATGGCTACACCTTC.